The 30 T cell receptor beta chains reported below all come from one sample, sequenced in a study of blood T cell repertoires in COVID-19. Only in-frame clones appear in the TCRdb table, and some are missing; sequencing was by immunoSEQ multiplex PCR. The sample records some 150,000 clones, approximately 87% being singletons. The sequenced material came from PBMCs or T cells enriched from blood (not recorded which). The source is a woman aged 25 to 39 with acute COVID-19.

The chain has TRBV7-2 and TRBJ1-2; 7 positions agree with TRBD1. Germline V gene data show CDR1 as SGHTA and CDR2 as FQGNSA. The length of the CDR3 is 14 residues. V gave up 4 bases and J gave up 4 bases; unmatched junction bases: 6. The CDR3 spells CASSSYRGSYGYTF. For the CDR3, the DNA is TGTGCCAGCAGCTCTTACAGGGGATCCTATGGCTACACCTTC.

V usage is TRBV9 and J usage is TRBJ1-2; TRBD1 is a possible D gene (5 bases). The CDR3 has 14 residues. The germline V gene has CDR1 SGDLS and CDR2 YYNGEE. V dropped 4 bases and J dropped 0 bases, with 10 bases sitting between them. As DNA, the CDR3 is TGTGCCAGCAGCCCCCGGGGGGCTAACTATGGCTACACCTTC. It translates to CASSPRGANYGYTF.

The chain employs TRBV28 and TRBJ2-4; 8 nucleotides line up with TRBD1. The ends lost 4 bases at V and 0 bases at J; junction bases unmatched: 11. The CDR3 loop spans 18 amino acids. Germline V gene sequence: CDR1 MDHEN, CDR2 SYDVKM. This chain's CDR3 is CASSSGQVYSLAKNIQYF. CDR3 coding DNA: TGTGCCAGCAGTTCGGGACAGGTCTACTCTCTAGCCAAAAACATTCAGTACTTC.

The chain combines TRBV5-6 with TRBJ1-5; 10 bases line up with TRBD1. The V and J ends lost 4 bases and 7 bases, in that order; junction bases with no gene match: 11. The CDR3 extends over 16 amino acids. Germline assignment: CDR1 SGHDT and CDR2 YYEEEE. CDR3 nucleotide sequence: TGTGCCAGCAGCACCAAGGGACAGGGGATTAGGCAGCCCCAGCATTTT. This translates into CASSTKGQGIRQPQHF.

V and J are TRBV5-6 and TRBJ1-1; 8 bases line up with TRBD1. The CDR3 is 13 amino acids. V shed 6 bases and J 5 bases; nucleotides not matched to a gene: 6. Per the germline V gene, CDR1 is SGHDT and CDR2 is YYEEEE. The DNA of the CDR3 is TGTGCCAGCACGCGGACAGGGCTGACTGAAGCTTTCTTT. It specifies CASTRTGLTEAFF.

This clone was counted only a few times. This chain uses TRBV5-4 with TRBJ1-1; 9 bases match TRBD1. CDR1 and CDR2 from the germline V gene are SGHNT and YYREEE (reference sequence). The CDR3 is made up of 15 amino acids. V trimming: 4 bases; J trimming: 6 bases; junction bases outside the gene matches: 10. CDR3 sequence (DNA): TGTGCCAGCAGCCCTACAGGGGGCCGACCCTCTGAAGCTTTCTTT. Its translation is CASSPTGGRPSEAFF.

The chain employs TRBV30 and TRBJ1-6; perhaps TRBD1 as D (5 bases). The V gene's germline CDR1 is GTSNPN and CDR2 SVGIG (reference sequence). Trimming stripped 4 bases from V and 8 bases from J, with 12 bases between. This CDR3 has 13 residues. CDR3 nucleotide sequence: TGTGCCTGGACAGGGTTAGCCGATTCACCCCTCCACTTT. Translating gives CAWTGLADSPLHF.

A single count supports this clone. J is TRBJ2-7 and V is TRBV5-8; 7 positions agree with TRBD1. CDR3 length: 14 amino acids. V trimming: 3 bases; J trimming: 2 bases; junction bases outside the gene matches: 5. Germline V gene data show CDR1 as SGHTS and CDR2 as YDEGEE. The CDR3 coding sequence is TGTGCCAGCAGCTGGGGACAGAGGACCTACGAGCAGTACTTC. Its protein is CASSWGQRTYEQYF.

The J gene is TRBJ2-5, the V gene TRBV15; a weak D match, TRBD2 (5 bases). This CDR3 contains 15 residues. V dropped 0 bases and J dropped 4 bases, with 12 bases sitting between them. Germline V gives CDR1 LNHNV, CDR2 YYDKDF (reference sequence). The CDR3 DNA reads as TGTGCCACCAGCAGAGATAGGGTCCGGGGAGAGACCCAGTACTTC. The encoded protein is CATSRDRVRGETQYF.

The chain combines TRBV24-1 with TRBJ2-2; possible D gene TRBD2, 6 bases. Germline CDR1 and CDR2: KGHDR and SFDVKD. CDR3 length: 15 residues. Trimming shortened V by 4 bases and J by 1 base, and 9 bases separated the two germline ends. The CDR3 sequence: CATSEEGKNTGELFF. The CDR3 bases are TGTGCCACCAGTGAGGAGGGAAAGAACACCGGGGAGCTGTTTTTT.

The V call is TRBV3-1 (or the pseudogene TRBV3-2), the J call TRBJ2-7, with D possibly matching TRBD2 (7 bases). Germline V gene data show CDR1 as LGHDT and CDR2 as YNNKEL (reference sequence). V was cut by 4 bases and J by 2 bases, with 24 bases left in between. CDR3 length: 18 amino acids. The CDR3: CASSPPWGRGGDTYEQYF. In DNA form, the CDR3 reads TGTGCCAGCAGCCCTCCCTGGGGCAGGGGAGGGGATACCTACGAGCAGTACTTC.

The V call is TRBV27, the J call TRBJ1-1; 11 nucleotides match TRBD1. V was clipped by 8 bases and J by 5 bases; unmatched bases: 13. This CDR3 has 16 residues. Per germline, CDR1 MNHEY and CDR2 SMNVEV (reference sequence). The CDR3 here is CASGEDRGRLDTEAFF. The CDR3 nucleotides read TGTGCCAGCGGAGAGGACAGGGGGCGCTTGGATACTGAAGCTTTCTTT.

In its sample, this clone was seen once. V usage is TRBV29-1 and J usage is TRBJ1-2, with D tentatively TRBD1 (5 bases). Per germline, CDR1 SQVTM and CDR2 ANQGSEA. The ends were cut back, 6 bases at V and 2 bases at J, with 10 bases in the middle. This CDR3 contains 12 residues. The CDR3 sequence: CSVQTENYGYTF. CDR3 nucleotide sequence: TGCAGCGTCCAGACAGAGAACTATGGCTACACCTTC. The full variable domain, completed using reference TRBV29-1 and TRBJ1-2, is SAVISQKPSRDICQRGTSLTIQCQVDSQVTMMFWYRQQPGQSLTLIATANQGSEATYESGFVIDKFPISRPNLTFSTLTVSNMSPEDSSIYLCSVQTENYGYTFGSGTRLTVV.

The chain couples TRBV4-2 to TRBJ2-7; 7 nucleotides match TRBD1. V lost 4 bases, J lost 6 bases, and 15 bases stayed unmatched. Germline lookup yields CDR1 LGHNA and CDR2 YNFKEQ. The CDR3 length is 16 residues. The CDR3 nucleotides read TGTGCCAGCAGCCGACAGGGAACTCTCTCGGTCGGCGAGCAGTACTTC. Amino acid sequence: CASSRQGTLSVGEQYF.

The chain uses TRBV9 and TRBJ1-5, with D maybe TRBD1 (6 bases). V dropped 0 bases and J dropped 4 bases, with 14 bases sitting between them. The CDR3 has 16 amino acids. Germline CDR1 SGDLS, CDR2 YYNGEE. In DNA form, the CDR3 reads TGTGCCAGCAGCGTAGGAGGAGGGGGGGAGAATCAGCCCCAGCATTTT. It specifies CASSVGGGGENQPQHF.

V is TRBV5-1 and J is TRBJ2-7; the D gene is possibly TRBD2 (5 bases). In germline, CDR1 is SGHRS, CDR2 YFSETQ. The CDR3 is 14 amino acids. Trimming took off 1 base at V and 5 bases at J, with 13 bases between the two ends. CDR3 coding DNA: TGCGCCAGCAGCTTGAGGACTCAGCCCGACGAGCAGTACTTC. Translation: CASSLRTQPDEQYF.

The rearrangement links TRBV7-2 to TRBJ1-4, with D possibly matching TRBD1 (5 bases). Germline CDR1 SGHTA, CDR2 FQGNSA. The CDR3 totals 17 residues. V lost 2 bases and J lost 0, with 13 bases in between. CDR3 in DNA: TGTGCCAGCAGCTTATTTACAGGATTTTCAACTAATGAAAAACTGTTTTTT. This sequence encodes CASSLFTGFSTNEKLFF.

This chain joins TRBV3-1 (or the pseudogene TRBV3-2) and TRBJ2-1; 10 bases are a match to TRBD2. J gave up 3 bases and V 6 bases, and 5 bases lay outside the gene matches. This CDR3 has 15 amino acids. Per germline, CDR1 LGHDT and CDR2 YNNKEL (reference sequence). CDR3 loop: CASSRSSGSYNEQFF. The CDR3 DNA is TGTGCCAGCAGTCGTTCTAGCGGGAGCTACAATGAGCAGTTCTTC.

The chain combines TRBV7-2 with TRBJ1-2; 10 bases agree with TRBD1. The germline gives CDR1 SGHTA, CDR2 FQGNSA. V lost 7 bases and J lost 3; bases outside the gene matches: 8. The CDR3 consists of 15 residues. The CDR3 nucleotides read TGTGCCAGCACCTTGGGACAGGGGCGACACTATGGCTACACCTTC. It codes for CASTLGQGRHYGYTF.

In DNA form, the CDR3 reads TGTGCCATCAGTGAGCTACAGGGGGCAAACTATGGCTACACCTTC. It is translated as CAISELQGANYGYTF. This chain uses TRBV10-3 with TRBJ1-2, with 9 nucleotides matching TRBD1. The germline V gene encodes CDR1 ENHRY and CDR2 SYGVKD. Germline trimming cut 2 bases from V and 2 bases from J; bases unmatched to any gene: 3. CDR3 length equals 15 residues.

This chain links TRBV2 with TRBJ1-2, with 7 bases lining up with TRBD1. The CDR3 loop spans 13 amino acids. V trimming: 10 bases; J trimming: 8 bases; junction bases outside the gene matches: 13. From germline, CDR1 is SNHLY and CDR2 FYNNEI. CDR3 protein: CAIGWDRSMGYTF. In DNA form, the CDR3 reads TGTGCCATCGGATGGGACAGATCCATGGGCTACACCTTC.

This chain connects TRBV18 to TRBJ2-1; TRBD1 matches 8 bases. With V trimmed by 2 bases and J by 8 bases, 8 bases remained unmatched. Germline CDR1 and CDR2: KGHSH and LQKENI. CDR3 length: 15 residues. The CDR3 loop reads CASSPSRGPFDEQFF. The DNA for the CDR3 is TGTGCCAGCTCACCATCCAGGGGGCCGTTTGATGAGCAGTTCTTC.

The rearrangement joins TRBV30 to TRBJ1-1; unclear D gene. Germline assignment: CDR1 GTSNPN and CDR2 SVGIG (reference sequence). The CDR3 has 11 amino acids. DNA for the CDR3: TGTGGCGCGAGAAGGAACACTGAAGCTTTCTTT. Translating gives CGARRNTEAFF. Combining the CDR3 with reference TRBV30 and TRBJ1-1 gives the whole variable domain SQTIHQWPATLVQPVGSPLSLECTVEGTSNPNLYWYRQAAGRGLQLLFYSVGIGQISSEVPQNLSASRPQDRQFILSSKKLLLSDSGFYLCGARRNTEAFFGQGTRLTVV.

The chain carries TRBV28 and TRBJ2-3; no reliable D call. Germline lookup yields CDR1 MDHEN and CDR2 SYDVKM. The CDR3 has 15 amino acids. V shed 4 bases and J shed 1 base, with 12 bases lying between them. The CDR3 protein is CASSSLARGTDTQYF. For the CDR3, the DNA is TGTGCCAGCAGTTCCCTGGCTCGGGGCACAGATACGCAGTATTTT.

The chain recombines TRBV12-3 or TRBV12-4 with TRBJ1-1, with unresolved D. The CDR3 is 13 residues long. V was pared by 3 bases and J by 1 base, with 6 bases between. The CDR3 sequence is CASSFQQNTEAFF. The CDR3 coding sequence is TGTGCCAGCAGTTTCCAACAGAACACTGAAGCTTTCTTT.

There are a few counts of this clone. V usage is TRBV7-2 and J usage is TRBJ1-3; 8 nucleotides agree with TRBD1. The V gene's germline CDR1 is SGHTA and CDR2 FQGNSA. The CDR3 consists of 15 residues. V shed 6 bases, J shed 4 bases, and the junction held 8 bases outside the gene matches. CDR3 nucleotides: TGTGCCAGCAGAAAAGGACAGGGTTACGGAAACACCATATATTTT. It is translated as CASRKGQGYGNTIYF.

The gene calls are TRBV28 and TRBJ2-5, with 8 bases fitting TRBD1. V shed 6 bases, J shed 7 bases, and the junction held 16 bases outside the gene matches. From germline, CDR1 is MDHEN and CDR2 SYDVKM. The CDR3 covers 16 residues. The CDR3 DNA reads TGTGCCAGCAGACCAAGCGGACAGGGAGCTCGGGGGACCCAGTACTTC. Residues: CASRPSGQGARGTQYF. The full variable domain, rest sourced from reference TRBV28 and TRBJ2-5, is DVKVTQSSRYLVKRTGEKVFLECVQDMDHENMFWYRQDPGLGLRLIYFSYDVKMKEKGDIPEGYSVSREKKERFSLILESASTNQTSMYLCASRPSGQGARGTQYFGPGTRLLVL.

V and J are TRBV28 and TRBJ1-2; a weak D match, TRBD1 (5 bases). From germline, CDR1 is MDHEN and CDR2 SYDVKM. This CDR3 spans 13 amino acids. V lost 6 bases to trimming and J lost 3 bases, with 11 bases between them. The CDR3 sequence: CASRPDTHYGYTF. In DNA, the CDR3 is TGTGCCAGCAGACCGGACACCCACTATGGCTACACCTTC.

The chain joins TRBV5-5 to TRBJ2-7; TRBD1 agrees at 7 bases. The CDR3 contains 16 residues. V gave up 1 base and J gave up 4 bases; unmatched junction bases: 11. The germline V gene encodes CDR1 SGHKS and CDR2 YYEKEE (reference sequence). In DNA form, the CDR3 reads TGTGCCAGCAGCTTGCTGGGACAGCTTAAGGGGTACGAGCAGTACTTC. Translating gives CASSLLGQLKGYEQYF.

The J gene is TRBJ2-5, the V gene TRBV19; D may be TRBD2 (6 bases). Germline values: CDR1 LNHDA, CDR2 SQIVND (reference sequence). The CDR3 contains 13 residues. Trimming removed 5 bases from V and 5 bases from J, with 12 bases in between. The CDR3 DNA follows: TGTGCCAGTAGTCCCGGGAGAGGGGAGACCCAGTACTTC. Translating it yields CASSPGRGETQYF.